Below, 10 T cell receptor beta chains from the same sample are listed, as sequenced in a study of blood T cells in healthy people across ages. A sample-barcoded 5' primer and a J-beta primer mix were used in a second PCR of about 7 to 12 cycles. One entry per CDR3 protein, called by TCRdb with MiXCR from the 5' RACE reads. The table includes roughly 800,000 distinct CDR3 sequences, around 25% detected once. Another study also made use of these data, one on T cells of mothers and their children.

The sample consisted of blood. These receptors were obtained from a boy aged 5 to 17 in good health.

The rearrangement joins TRBV29-1 to TRBJ2-7; D assignment may be TRBD1 or TRBD2 (6 bases each). The V and J ends lost 6 bases and 3 bases respectively, with 15 bases between them. From germline, CDR1 is SQVTM and CDR2 ANQGSEA. The CDR3 is 13 residues long. DNA of the CDR3: TGCAGCGTAGGGGGGCAGGTAGTCTACGAGCAGTACTTC. Translated: CSVGGQVVYEQYF.

This chain uses TRBV7-2 with TRBJ2-5; TRBD1 matches 9 bases. The J call is uncertain, as TRBJ2-7 better fits the DNA end. The CDR3 loop spans 14 amino acids. Germline loops: CDR1 SGHTA, CDR2 FQGNSA. CDR3 DNA sequence: TGTGCCAGCAGCTCGGTTACAGGGGGCGACGAGCAGTACTTC. Its protein product is CASSSVTGGDEQYF.

V is TRBV4-2 and J is TRBJ2-3; TRBD2 agrees at 7 bases. Germline V gene sequence: CDR1 LGHNA, CDR2 YNFKEQ. CDR3 length: 13 amino acids. Trimming cost V 5 bases and J 2 bases; bases outside gene matches: 1. The CDR3 bases are TGTGCCAGCAGCAAGCGGGACACAGATACGCAGTATTTT. This gives the protein CASSKRDTDTQYF.

V gene TRBV9 combines with J gene TRBJ2-7; no reliable D call. V lost 0 bases, J lost 5 bases, and 12 bases lay in between. This CDR3 comprises 14 residues. CDR1 SGDLS and CDR2 YYNGEE come from the germline V gene. The CDR3 DNA reads as TGTGCCAGCAGCGTAGGGCCCGGCGTGGACGAGCAGTACTTC. This codes for CASSVGPGVDEQYF.

This clonotype has a handful of counts. The chain carries TRBV27 and TRBJ2-7; D ambiguous. V lost 4 bases and J lost 4, with 14 bases in between. The CDR3 contains 14 residues. Per germline, CDR1 MNHEY and CDR2 SMNVEV (reference sequence). CDR3 amino acids: CASSYENQPYEQYF. The CDR3 nucleotides read TGTGCCAGCAGTTATGAAAACCAACCATACGAGCAGTACTTC.

The rearrangement links TRBV20-1 to TRBJ2-1; perhaps TRBD2 as D (6 bases). Germline V gene sequence: CDR1 DFQATT, CDR2 SNEGSKA (reference sequence). This CDR3 has 14 amino acids. Trimming pared 5 bases from V and 3 bases from J, leaving 14 bases between. In nucleotides, the CDR3 is TGCAGTGCTCGTTCTGCGGGAATCTACAATGAGCAGTTCTTC. Translation gives CSARSAGIYNEQFF.

This clonotype was detected a few times. The chain is built from TRBV7-2 and TRBJ1-5; 9 nucleotides match TRBD1. The V and J ends lost 5 bases and 3 bases, in that order; junction bases with no gene match: 2. Looked up from germline, CDR1 is SGHTA and CDR2 is FQGNSA. There are 14 residues in the CDR3. The CDR3 reads CASSGDRDNQPQHF. Here the CDR3 DNA reads TGTGCCAGCAGCGGGGACAGGGACAATCAGCCCCAGCATTTT.

J is TRBJ2-5 and V is TRBV7-9; D remains unclear. The DNA matches TRBJ2-1 better at its end, which makes the J call doubtful. There are 14 residues in the CDR3. Germline V gene data show CDR1 as SEHNR and CDR2 as FQNEAQ (reference sequence). The CDR3 DNA follows: TGTGCCAGCAGCGGAACTACCCCTGGTAATGAGCAGTTCTTC. This translates into CASSGTTPGNEQFF.

The table lists this clonotype with a few counts. The V gene is TRBV20-1, the J gene TRBJ2-1; 7 nucleotides line up with TRBD1. Trimming cost V 3 bases and J 10 bases; bases outside gene matches: 12. The CDR3 spans 14 residues. Germline V gene data show CDR1 as DFQATT and CDR2 as SNEGSKA (reference sequence). The chain's CDR3 is CSARDRDSLGEQFF. As DNA, the CDR3 is TGCAGTGCTAGGGATCGGGACAGCCTAGGGGAGCAGTTCTTC.

This clonotype was counted only a few times. The chain couples TRBV7-9 to TRBJ2-4; D remains unclear. This CDR3 is built from 16 residues. Trimming took 5 bases from V and 4 from J, leaving 18 bases between them. Germline loops: CDR1 SEHNR, CDR2 FQNEAQ (reference sequence). The CDR3 reads CASSPLLGIEKNIQYF. The CDR3 DNA sequence: TGTGCCAGCAGCCCCCTCCTAGGCATTGAAAAAAACATTCAGTACTTC.